This T cell receptor beta chain was recovered during a study of T cell responses to AZD1222 COVID-19 vaccine. General observations from the study: The span of vaccine-associated CD4 TCRs extended across spike, with dominance at 160-218 and 743-854. Nearly half of spike-specific TCRs reportedly target unmutated variant regions. Most donors were white British and more were female, and clonal diversity was possibly underestimated.

The method was immunoSEQ multiplex PCR; TCRdb's version includes in-frame clones alone and lacks a portion of them. The table includes roughly 140,000 clones, approximately 90% detected once. Worth noting for this clone: As yet, its antigen is unknown.

Analyses pooled second doses at about 4 or about 12 weeks. Germline V CDR1 and CDR2: MNHEY, SMNVEV (reference sequence). The length of the CDR3 is 17 residues. With 7 bases clipped from V and 9 bases from J, the junction kept 17 bases outside the gene matches. The chain links TRBV27 to TRBJ2-1; TRBD2 agrees at 11 bases. This sequence originates from an adult who received the AZD1222 COVID-19 vaccine. The sample in question was peripheral blood, obtained 28 days after the second AZD1222 dose. The CDR3 coding sequence is TGTGCCAGCACCGCGGGACTAGCGGTCGAACTGGGGGGTGAGCAGTTCTTC. Its translation: CASTAGLAVELGGEQFF.